The 16 T cell receptor beta chains below come from one sample, sequenced in a study of T cell responses to AZD1222 COVID-19 vaccine. Produced via immunoSEQ multiplex PCR; TCRdb's table is partial and in-frame only. The sample records approximately 73,000 clones, 80% to 85% being singletons. Sequenced here: peripheral blood, sampled on day 0 of AZD1222 vaccination. The receptors here all came from an adult in good health.

The chain is built from TRBV5-5 and TRBJ2-2; tentative D call: TRBD1 (6 bases). Looked up from germline, CDR1 is SGHKS and CDR2 is YYEKEE (reference sequence). The ends were cut back, 0 bases at V and 0 bases at J, with 18 bases in the middle. CDR3 size: 19 residues. CDR3 in DNA: TGTGCCAGCAGCTTGGAAGGGGTCCGACAGGTCGCGAACACCGGGGAGCTGTTTTTT. This translates into CASSLEGVRQVANTGELFF.

V usage is TRBV11-3 and J usage is TRBJ2-5; D is unresolved. The CDR3 spans 13 residues. CDR1 is SGHNT, CDR2 YENEEA, per germline. Trimming left V 5 bases short and J 3 bases short, with 10 bases between. As DNA, the CDR3 is TGTGCCAGCAGCCTAGGCCCCAAAGAGACCCAGTACTTC. Translating gives CASSLGPKETQYF.

The chain joins TRBV4-3 to TRBJ2-1; D ambiguous. Between the trimmed V and J ends, which lost 5 bases and 0 bases, there was a span of 11 bases. Germline CDR1 is LGHNA and CDR2 is YSLEER. This CDR3 region has 15 residues. The CDR3 DNA is TGCGCCAGCAGCATGGCGGAGAGCTCCTACAATGAGCAGTTCTTC. Protein sequence: CASSMAESSYNEQFF.

This chain uses TRBV6-2 or TRBV6-3 with TRBJ2-4; D is perhaps TRBD1 (5 bases). The CDR3 consists of 11 residues. V lost 6 bases and J lost 16, with 16 bases in between. Per germline, CDR1 MNHEY and CDR2 SVGEGT. Written as DNA, the CDR3 is TGTGCCAGCAGCTCTGACAGTACCCCCTACTTC. It translates to CASSSDSTPYF.

The gene calls are TRBV25-1 and TRBJ1-4; 7 bases agree with TRBD1. With V trimmed by 5 bases and J by 2 bases, 5 bases remained unmatched. CDR3 length equals 15 residues. CDR1 MGHDK and CDR2 SYGVNS come from the germline V gene. The CDR3 loop is CASSPGGATNEKLFF. The CDR3 bases are TGTGCCAGCAGTCCAGGGGGGGCGACTAATGAAAAACTGTTTTTT.

V gene TRBV27 combines with J gene TRBJ1-6; 9 bases map to TRBD1. V lost 2 bases and J lost 10; bases outside the gene matches: 12. CDR3 length: 17 amino acids. Germline V gene sequence: CDR1 MNHEY, CDR2 SMNVEV (reference sequence). This CDR3 is CASSLSYAGTGRSPLHF. The CDR3 region has the DNA TGTGCCAGCAGTTTAAGCTATGCCGGGACAGGGCGCTCACCCCTCCACTTT.

V is TRBV29-1 and J is TRBJ1-5, with D perhaps matching TRBD1 (6 bases). Trimming took off 6 bases at V and 7 bases at J, with 16 bases between the two ends. The CDR3 is 13 residues long. CDR1 and CDR2 from the germline V gene are SQVTM and ANQGSEA. CDR3 loop: CSVRTALSQPQHF. In DNA form, the CDR3 reads TGCAGCGTGCGGACAGCTCTGTCCCAGCCCCAGCATTTT. Looking up the rest from reference TRBV29-1 and TRBJ1-5 gives the full variable domain: SAVISQKPSRDICQRGTSLTIQCQVDSQVTMMFWYRQQPGQSLTLIATANQGSEATYESGFVIDKFPISRPNLTFSTLTVSNMSPEDSSIYLCSVRTALSQPQHFGDGTRLSIL.

The chain has TRBV28 and TRBJ2-1; a possible D gene is TRBD1 (6 bases). Germline V lookup: CDR1 MDHEN, CDR2 SYDVKM. With 5 bases removed from V and 5 bases from J, the gap between germline ends came to 10 bases. This CDR3 has 13 residues. DNA of the CDR3: TGTGCCAGCAGTCAGGGGTCCCACAATGAGCAGTTCTTC. Its protein is CASSQGSHNEQFF.

The chain has TRBV4-2 and TRBJ2-6, with 8 bases that match TRBD1. Per the germline V gene, CDR1 is LGHNA and CDR2 is YNFKEQ. V shed 2 bases, J shed 4 bases, and the junction held 13 bases outside the gene matches. The CDR3 extends over 19 amino acids. CDR3 nucleotide sequence: TGTGCCAGCAGCCAATACGGACAGGGCTCCTCTCTGGGGGCCAACGTCCTGACTTTC. The encoded protein is CASSQYGQGSSLGANVLTF.

The gene calls are TRBV19 and TRBJ2-5, with D possibly being TRBD2 (8 bases). The germline CDR1 and CDR2 sequences are LNHDA and SQIVND (reference sequence). The CDR3 runs 14 residues. V was cut by 6 bases and J by 9 bases, with 20 bases left in between. The CDR3 loop is CASRTGGGQGSQYF. The CDR3 DNA reads TGTGCCAGTAGGACGGGAGGGGGCCAGGGGTCCCAGTACTTC.

The V and J genes are TRBV9 and TRBJ1-2, with 8 nucleotides matching TRBD1. CDR1 is SGDLS and CDR2 is YYNGEE in the germline V gene. V shed 3 bases, J shed 4 bases, and the junction held 11 bases outside the gene matches. The CDR3 loop spans 16 amino acids. The CDR3 region is CASSATGQVLAYGYTF. The CDR3 nucleotides read TGTGCCAGCAGCGCAACGGGACAGGTTTTGGCCTATGGCTACACCTTC.

There are a few counts of this clone. The chain recombines TRBV4-1 with TRBJ1-5, with D unclear. Per germline, CDR1 MGHRA and CDR2 YSYEKL. The V gene lost 5 bases and the J gene lost 4 bases, with 12 bases spanning the gap. This CDR3 region has 14 residues. CDR3 nucleotide sequence: TGCGCCAGCAGCGGGAGAACTGTAAATCAGCCCCAGCATTTT. This codes for CASSGRTVNQPQHF.

This clone was found once. The sample carries other DNA sequences with the same CDR3. As DNA, the CDR3 is TGTGCCAGCAGTTTAGCGGGGAACACTGAAGCTTTCTTT. Translating it yields CASSLAGNTEAFF. The V call is TRBV12-3 or TRBV12-4, the J call TRBJ1-1; D unclear. The length of the CDR3 is 13 residues. With 0 bases removed from V and 1 base from J, the gap between germline ends came to 3 bases.

V is TRBV6-5 and J is TRBJ2-3; D might be TRBD2 (5 bases). V gave up 6 bases and J gave up 4 bases, with 11 bases separating them. Germline V gene sequence: CDR1 MNHEY, CDR2 SVGAGI. The CDR3 loop spans 13 amino acids. Written as DNA, the CDR3 is TGTGCCAGCAGACTTCCGGGGTCAGATACGCAGTATTTT. Its translation is CASRLPGSDTQYF.

V gene TRBV5-1 combines with J gene TRBJ2-1; 7 bases agree with TRBD1. CDR3 length equals 13 residues. Unmatched junction bases numbered 1, after V lost 3 bases and J lost 4 bases. Germline lookup yields CDR1 SGHRS and CDR2 YFSETQ. The CDR3 is CASSSDRYNEQFF. Here the CDR3 DNA reads TGCGCCAGCAGCTCGGACAGGTACAATGAGCAGTTCTTC.

The chain has TRBV15 and TRBJ2-5; D is possibly TRBD1 (6 bases). Per the germline V gene, CDR1 is LNHNV and CDR2 is YYDKDF (reference sequence). V gave up 3 bases and J gave up 3 bases, with 14 bases separating them. The CDR3 contains 15 residues. This CDR3 is CATSSHGAGEETQYF. The CDR3, as DNA: TGTGCCACCAGCAGCCACGGGGCAGGGGAAGAGACCCAGTACTTC. Based on the CDR3 plus reference TRBV15 and TRBJ2-5, the full variable domain is DAMVIQNPRYQVTQFGKPVTLSCSQTLNHNVMYWYQQKSSQAPKLLFHYYDKDFNNEADTPDNFQSRRPNTSFCFLDIRSPGLGDTAMYLCATSSHGAGEETQYFGPGTRLLVL.